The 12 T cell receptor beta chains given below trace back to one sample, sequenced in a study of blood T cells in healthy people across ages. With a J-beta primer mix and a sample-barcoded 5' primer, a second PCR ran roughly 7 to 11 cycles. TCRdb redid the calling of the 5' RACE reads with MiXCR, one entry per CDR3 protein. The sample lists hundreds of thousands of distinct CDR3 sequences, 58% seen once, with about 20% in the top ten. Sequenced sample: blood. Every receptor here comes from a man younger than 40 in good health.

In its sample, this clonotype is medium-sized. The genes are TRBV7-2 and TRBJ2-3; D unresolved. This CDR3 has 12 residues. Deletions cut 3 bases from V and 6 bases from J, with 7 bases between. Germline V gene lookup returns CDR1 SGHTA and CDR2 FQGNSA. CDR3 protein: CASSFIVDTQYF. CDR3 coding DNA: TGTGCCAGCAGCTTCATAGTGGATACGCAGTATTTT.

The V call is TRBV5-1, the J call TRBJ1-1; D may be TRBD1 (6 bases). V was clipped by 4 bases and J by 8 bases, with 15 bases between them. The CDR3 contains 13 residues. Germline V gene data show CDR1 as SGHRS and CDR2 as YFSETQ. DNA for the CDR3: TGCGCCAGCAGCCCTGCGTCCGACAGGGAAGCTTTCTTT. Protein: CASSPASDREAFF.

CDR3 nucleotides: TGTGCCAGCAGCTTCCGACAGCACTACAAGACAGCGTGGGGCAATCAGCCCCAGCATTTT. Protein: CASSFRQHYKTAWGNQPQHF. The chain is built from TRBV21-1 and TRBJ1-5; the tabulated D call, TRBD1, remains unverified against the DNA. TRBV21-1 is an annotated pseudogene. The CDR3 length is 20 residues.

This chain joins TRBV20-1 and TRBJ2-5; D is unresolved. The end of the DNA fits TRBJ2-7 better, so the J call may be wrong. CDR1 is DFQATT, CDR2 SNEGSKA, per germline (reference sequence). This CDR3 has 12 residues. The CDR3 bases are TGCAGTGCTAGAGATAACTGGCGCGAGCAGTACTTC. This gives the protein CSARDNWREQYF.

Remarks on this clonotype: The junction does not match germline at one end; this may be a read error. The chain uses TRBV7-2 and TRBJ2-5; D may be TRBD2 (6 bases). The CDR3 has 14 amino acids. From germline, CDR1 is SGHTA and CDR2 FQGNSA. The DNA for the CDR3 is TGTGCCAGCAGCTTCGCGGAGGGCCGAGAGACCCAGCACTTC. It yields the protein CASSFAEGRETQHF.

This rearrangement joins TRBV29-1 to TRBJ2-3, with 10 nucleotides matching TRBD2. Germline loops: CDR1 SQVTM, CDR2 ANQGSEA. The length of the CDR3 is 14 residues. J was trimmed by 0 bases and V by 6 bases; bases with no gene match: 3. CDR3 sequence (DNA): TGCAGCGTCCAGACTAGCGGGAGCACAGATACGCAGTATTTT. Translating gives CSVQTSGSTDTQYF.

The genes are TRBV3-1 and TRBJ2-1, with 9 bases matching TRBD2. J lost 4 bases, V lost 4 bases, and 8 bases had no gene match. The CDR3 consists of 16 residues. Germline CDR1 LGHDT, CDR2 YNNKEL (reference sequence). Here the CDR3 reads CASSPLGLAGYNEQFF. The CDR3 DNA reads TGTGCCAGCAGCCCACTCGGGCTAGCGGGGTACAATGAGCAGTTCTTC.

CDR3 amino acids: CASSQDQSGFGYEQFF. CDR3 DNA: TGCGCCAGCAGCCAAGATCAAAGTGGGTTCGGCTATGAGCAGTTCTTC. This chain connects TRBV4-3 to TRBJ2-1; D ambiguous. This CDR3 is 16 amino acids long. Deletions cut 0 bases from V and 8 bases from J, with 17 bases between. From germline, CDR1 is LGHNA and CDR2 YSLEER.

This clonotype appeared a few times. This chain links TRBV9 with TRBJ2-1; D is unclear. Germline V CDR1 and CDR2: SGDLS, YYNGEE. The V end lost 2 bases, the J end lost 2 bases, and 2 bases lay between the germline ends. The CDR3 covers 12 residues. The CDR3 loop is CASSVTYNEQFF. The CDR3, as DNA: TGTGCCAGCAGCGTGACCTACAATGAGCAGTTCTTC.

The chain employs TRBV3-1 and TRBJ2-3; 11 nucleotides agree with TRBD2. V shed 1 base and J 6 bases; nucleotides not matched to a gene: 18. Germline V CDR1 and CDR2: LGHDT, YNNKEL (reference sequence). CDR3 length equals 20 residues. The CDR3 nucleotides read TGTGCCAGCAGCCAAGGGCCCCCCCCACTAGCGGGGGTGGTCCGGGATACGCAGTATTTT. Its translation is CASSQGPPPLAGVVRDTQYF.

The CDR3 sequence: CSKTSGVLNNEQFF. The CDR3, as DNA: TGCAGCAAGACTAGCGGGGTGCTCAACAATGAGCAGTTCTTC. The chain recombines TRBV29-1 with TRBJ2-1; TRBD2 agrees at 11 bases. Germline-derived CDR1 and CDR2 are SQVTM and ANQGSEA. V was clipped by 8 bases and J by 5 bases; unmatched bases: 8. This CDR3 comprises 14 residues.

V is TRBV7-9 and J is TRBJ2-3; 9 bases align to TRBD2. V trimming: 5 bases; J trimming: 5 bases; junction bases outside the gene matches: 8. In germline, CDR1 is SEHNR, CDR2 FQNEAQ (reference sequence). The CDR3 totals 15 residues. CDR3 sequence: CASSPIAGVVDTQYF. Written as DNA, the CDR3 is TGTGCCAGCAGCCCGATAGCGGGAGTCGTAGATACGCAGTATTTT.